The subject of this entry is one TCR beta chain. Its matching antigen is unknown. The data were taken from a study of OX40 agonist ivuxolimab in advanced cancers. As for the study in general: An agonistic anti-OX40 (CD134) antibody, ivuxolimab, was used to treat the patients. Past anti-PD-1, anti-PD-L1 or anti-CTLA-4 therapy was accepted, and approximately 37% had received some. Study-level results: On average, CD8+ T cells showed a greater number of expanded clones than CD4+.

The CDR3 length is 15 residues. Trimming at V came to 8 bases and at J to 3 bases, leaving 10 bases not matched to a gene. CDR1 and CDR2 (germline): SGHTA, FQGTGA. Sequenced by immunoSEQ multiplex PCR; TCRdb stores in-frame clones only, minus some. The repertoire has 26,000 or so clones, roughly 90% of them found once; the top ten carry around a fifth. This sample comprised CD4+ or CD8+ T cells sorted from blood, obtained in a trial of the OX40 agonist ivuxolimab. The chain recombines TRBV7-3 with TRBJ2-3; 8 bases fit TRBD2. The sequence was collected from an adult with an advanced solid tumor such as melanoma, head and neck, liver or kidney cancer. CDR3 sequence: CASGAGGYLTDTQYF. The CDR3 region has the DNA TGTGCCAGCGGGGCGGGAGGTTATTTGACAGATACGCAGTATTTT.